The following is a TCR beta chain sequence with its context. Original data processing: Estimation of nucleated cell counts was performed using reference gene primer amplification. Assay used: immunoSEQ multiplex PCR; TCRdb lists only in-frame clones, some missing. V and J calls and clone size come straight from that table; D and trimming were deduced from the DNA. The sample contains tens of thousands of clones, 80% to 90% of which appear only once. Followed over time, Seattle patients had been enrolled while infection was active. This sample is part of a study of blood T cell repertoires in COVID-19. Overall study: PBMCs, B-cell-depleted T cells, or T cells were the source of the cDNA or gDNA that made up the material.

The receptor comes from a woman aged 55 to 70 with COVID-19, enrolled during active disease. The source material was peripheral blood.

The CDR3 bases are TGTGCCAGCGCTAGCGGGGGGTTGCGTGAGCAGTTCTTC. Residues: CASASGGLREQFF. The rearrangement uses TRBV27 and TRBJ2-1; TRBD2 matches 11 bases. The V and J ends lost 8 bases and 9 bases, in that order; junction bases with no gene match: 6. CDR1 is MNHEY, CDR2 SMNVEV, per germline (reference sequence). CDR3 length: 13 residues.